Below, 28 T cell receptor beta chains from the same sample are listed, as sequenced in a study of shared clonotypes between healthy human individuals. Produced via immunoSEQ multiplex PCR; TCRdb's table is partial and in-frame only. The sample includes 2 million to 2.5 million clones, 90% to 96% of them seen just once. The specimen was naive CD4+ T cells sorted from blood. Subset in this sample: CD45RA+ positively selected. These receptors originate from a man aged 18 to 35 in good health.

As regards this clone: Other DNA sequences in this sample translate to the same CDR3. V gene TRBV12-5 combines with J gene TRBJ1-5; D remains ambiguous. This CDR3 has 14 residues. Per the germline V gene, CDR1 is LGHNT and CDR2 is FRNRAP. Trimming stripped 0 bases from V and 2 bases from J, with 5 bases between. CDR3 DNA sequence: TGTGCTAGTGGTTTGGTAGGAGGCAATCAGCCCCAGCATTTT. As protein: CASGLVGGNQPQHF.

The chain employs TRBV4-1 and TRBJ2-3; D is unclear. V gave up 0 bases and J gave up 2 bases, with 9 bases separating them. Germline V gene lookup returns CDR1 MGHRA and CDR2 YSYEKL. The CDR3 runs to 15 residues. The CDR3 DNA reads TGCGCCAGCAGCCAAGATCCGCACCCCACAGATACGCAGTATTTT. Residues: CASSQDPHPTDTQYF.

This chain uses TRBV2 with TRBJ1-4; D uncertain. Trimming stripped 4 bases from V and 7 bases from J, with 16 bases between. Germline V CDR1 and CDR2: SNHLY, FYNNEI. There are 15 residues in the CDR3. This CDR3 is CASSALRVMGEKLFF. Here the CDR3 DNA reads TGTGCCAGCAGTGCCCTCCGGGTTATGGGTGAAAAACTGTTTTTT.

The V gene is TRBV7-9, the J gene TRBJ2-2, with D maybe TRBD2 (5 bases). The CDR3 totals 12 residues. The germline V and J ends were trimmed by 8 bases and 7 bases, with 11 bases remaining between them. Looked up from germline, CDR1 is SEHNR and CDR2 is FQNEAQ (reference sequence). DNA of the CDR3: TGTGCCAGCGAGGGAGCGTTCGGGGAGCTGTTTTTT. This codes for CASEGAFGELFF.

The chain carries TRBV7-9 and TRBJ1-3, with no clear D. This CDR3 is built from 16 residues. Between the trimmed V and J ends, which lost 5 bases and 0 bases, there was a span of 14 bases. The germline CDR1 and CDR2 sequences are SEHNR and FQNEAQ (reference sequence). In DNA form, the CDR3 reads TGTGCCAGCAGCCCCCAAACAATCAGCTCTGGAAACACCATATATTTT. Its translation: CASSPQTISSGNTIYF.

In regard to this clone: Distinct nucleotide sequences in the sample also encode this CDR3. The J gene is TRBJ2-1, the V gene TRBV7-9, with D possibly matching TRBD2 (5 bases). Trimming left V 5 bases short and J 0 bases short, with 8 bases between. The CDR3 is 14 amino acids. Germline CDR1 reads SEHNR; CDR2 reads FQNEAQ (reference sequence). The CDR3 spells CASSLGVSYNEQFF. CDR3 nucleotides: TGTGCCAGCAGCCTCGGGGTCTCCTACAATGAGCAGTTCTTC.

The chain combines TRBV25-1 with TRBJ2-5; 8 nucleotides align to TRBD1. The germline V gene has CDR1 MGHDK and CDR2 SYGVNS. J lost 6 bases, V lost 4 bases, and 7 bases had no gene match. The CDR3 runs 14 residues. The CDR3 loop is CASSAQGAMKTQYF. The CDR3 region has the DNA TGTGCCAGCAGTGCTCAGGGGGCTATGAAGACCCAGTACTTC.

V and J are TRBV7-6 and TRBJ2-1; D ambiguous. The CDR3 is 16 amino acids. The ends were cut back, 5 bases at V and 0 bases at J, with 14 bases in the middle. The germline V gene encodes CDR1 SGHVS and CDR2 FNYEAQ. CDR3 sequence: CASSRPRGSSYNEQFF. The CDR3 DNA sequence: TGTGCCAGCAGCCGCCCCCGCGGAAGCTCCTACAATGAGCAGTTCTTC.

This chain joins TRBV7-9 and TRBJ2-1, with 10 bases aligning to TRBD2. The CDR3 has 14 residues. V was clipped by 3 bases and J by 10 bases; unmatched bases: 6. In germline, CDR1 is SEHNR, CDR2 FQNEAQ (reference sequence). CDR3: CASSFAGLAREQFF. The CDR3 DNA reads as TGTGCCAGCAGCTTCGCGGGACTAGCGCGAGAGCAGTTCTTC.

The V call is TRBV2, the J call TRBJ2-7, with 9 positions matching TRBD2. The CDR3 length is 13 residues. The J segment lost 3 bases and the V segment lost 7 bases, leaving 4 bases of the junction unmatched. In germline, CDR1 is SNHLY, CDR2 FYNNEI. In nucleotides, the CDR3 is TGTGCCAGCACACGCGGGGGGGGCTACGAGCAGTACTTC. Translating gives CASTRGGGYEQYF.

V is TRBV6-1 and J is TRBJ2-2; D call uncertain. The CDR3 has 12 residues. V lost 5 bases, J lost 11 bases, and 12 bases lay in between. Germline values: CDR1 MNHNS, CDR2 SASEGT. CDR3 sequence reads: CASSFNNGELFF. DNA for the CDR3: TGTGCCAGCAGTTTTAACAATGGTGAGCTGTTTTTT.

The count of this clone is one. The CDR3: CASSLQGSTYNEQFF. The CDR3 coding sequence is TGCGCCAGCAGTTTACAGGGGTCAACGTACAATGAGCAGTTCTTC. The V and J genes are TRBV5-1 and TRBJ2-1; 7 bases line up with TRBD1. Germline V gene sequence: CDR1 SGHRS, CDR2 YFSETQ. The CDR3 is 15 amino acids. V trimming: 5 bases; J trimming: 4 bases; junction bases outside the gene matches: 9.

The rearrangement joins TRBV5-1 to TRBJ1-6, with unresolved D. Trimming pared 0 bases from V and 10 bases from J, leaving 14 bases between. CDR1 SGHRS and CDR2 YFSETQ come from the germline V gene. The CDR3 has 15 residues. The CDR3 sequence: CASSLGEHHLSPLHF. The CDR3, as DNA: TGCGCCAGCAGCTTGGGGGAGCACCATTTGTCACCCCTCCACTTT. The variable domain in full, completed from reference TRBV5-1 and TRBJ1-6, reads KAGVTQTPRYLIKTRGQQVTLSCSPISGHRSVSWYQQTPGQGLQFLFEYFSETQRNKGNFPGRFSGRQFSNSRSEMNVSTLELGDSALYLCASSLGEHHLSPLHFGNGTRLTVT.

Only one count was recorded for this clone. The rearrangement links TRBV11-2 to TRBJ1-1; 9 bases fit TRBD1. Germline V gene sequence: CDR1 SGHAT, CDR2 FQNNGV. Trimming at V came to 1 base and at J to 13 bases, leaving 7 bases not matched to a gene. CDR3 length equals 13 residues. The CDR3 spells CASSLGGQGRVFF. The CDR3 nucleotides read TGTGCCAGCAGCTTAGGGGGACAGGGAAGGGTTTTCTTT.

In DNA, the CDR3 is TGTGCCAGCAGTATGCAGGGAACTTCTCGGCAGCCCCAGCATTTT. This sequence encodes CASSMQGTSRQPQHF. This rearrangement joins TRBV6-4 to TRBJ1-5, with a tentative D call TRBD1 (5 bases). CDR1 and CDR2 (germline): MRHNA, SNTAGT. V was cut by 5 bases and J by 7 bases, with 18 bases left in between. This CDR3 region has 15 residues.

The chain combines TRBV5-4 with TRBJ1-3, with D unresolved. The V gene lost 4 bases and the J gene lost 0 bases, with 2 bases spanning the gap. Germline V gives CDR1 SGHNT, CDR2 YYREEE (reference sequence). This CDR3 contains 12 residues. The CDR3 sequence is CASSASGNTIYF. The CDR3, as DNA: TGTGCCAGCAGCGCCTCTGGAAACACCATATATTTT.

The chain has TRBV9 and TRBJ2-1, with D possibly being TRBD1 (5 bases). The CDR3 runs to 16 residues. Trimming cost V 1 base and J 5 bases, with 16 bases left between them. The germline gives CDR1 SGDLS, CDR2 YYNGEE. The CDR3, as DNA: TGTGCCAGCAGCGTAAGGCCAGGGCTAGGGAACAATGAGCAGTTCTTC. Translation: CASSVRPGLGNNEQFF.

Remarks on this clone: Other DNA sequences of this sample code for an identical CDR3. The V gene is TRBV5-1, the J gene TRBJ2-3; no definite D call. The length of the CDR3 is 13 residues. V lost 0 bases and J 4 bases, leaving 6 bases between the germline ends. The germline V gene encodes CDR1 SGHRS and CDR2 YFSETQ. The CDR3 is CASSLAGPDTQYF. As DNA, the CDR3 is TGCGCCAGCAGCTTGGCAGGCCCAGATACGCAGTATTTT.

The chain uses TRBV6-5 and TRBJ2-1, with 9 bases lining up with TRBD2. The germline CDR1 and CDR2 sequences are MNHEY and SVGAGI. CDR3 length: 14 residues. The junction had 8 bases not matched to a gene; V was cut back by 6 bases and J by 8 bases. The CDR3 bases are TGTGCCAGCAGCCGCGGGAGGGGGGGCGATGAGCAGTTCTTC. Its translation is CASSRGRGGDEQFF.

With respect to this clone: Other DNA variants within this sample encode the same CDR3. The J gene is TRBJ1-6, the V gene TRBV5-6; TRBD1 might be the D (5 bases). The germline V and J ends were trimmed by 4 bases and 7 bases, with 12 bases remaining between them. CDR1 and CDR2 (germline): SGHDT, YYEEEE. This CDR3 region has 14 residues. CDR3 in amino acids: CASSPGTVNSPLHF. For the CDR3, the DNA is TGTGCCAGCAGCCCCGGGACGGTGAATTCACCCCTCCACTTT.

This clone was counted once. The rearrangement links TRBV5-6 to TRBJ1-1, with 8 bases fitting TRBD1. Looked up from germline, CDR1 is SGHDT and CDR2 is YYEEEE. With 7 bases clipped from V and 8 bases from J, the junction kept 16 bases outside the gene matches. The CDR3 runs to 15 residues. CDR3 nucleotide sequence: TGTGCCAGCTGGGATCAAGGCAGGGGGCATGGGGAAGCTTTCTTT. Translated: CASWDQGRGHGEAFF. The entire variable domain, with the rest obtained from reference TRBV5-6 and TRBJ1-1, is as follows: DAGVTQSPTHLIKTRGQQVTLRCSPKSGHDTVSWYQQALGQGPQFIFQYYEEEERQRGNFPDRFSGHQFPNYSSELNVNALLLGDSALYLCASWDQGRGHGEAFFGQGTRLTVV.

The rearrangement links TRBV4-2 to TRBJ1-6; D is perhaps TRBD1 (6 bases). V dropped 1 base and J dropped 6 bases, with 19 bases sitting between them. The CDR3 loop spans 18 amino acids. CDR1 is LGHNA and CDR2 is YNFKEQ in the germline V gene. CDR3 sequence: CASSQGQEGVLFNSPLHF. The CDR3 DNA sequence: TGTGCCAGCAGCCAAGGACAGGAGGGGGTACTTTTTAATTCACCCCTCCACTTT.

The CDR3 spells CSVAWMNTEAFF. In nucleotides, the CDR3 is TGCAGCGTTGCGTGGATGAACACTGAAGCTTTCTTT. This chain links TRBV29-1 with TRBJ1-1; no firm D call. This CDR3 is built from 12 residues. V lost 4 bases to trimming and J lost 0 bases, with 6 bases between them. The germline V gene encodes CDR1 SQVTM and CDR2 ANQGSEA.

This clone was counted ten times or more. The chain combines TRBV4-1 with TRBJ1-1; 9 positions agree with TRBD1. Germline CDR1 and CDR2: MGHRA and YSYEKL. The CDR3 runs 16 residues. V was pared by 4 bases and J by 0 bases, with 6 bases of the junction left unmatched. CDR3 sequence: CASSLRDRVMNTEAFF. As DNA, the CDR3 is TGCGCCAGCAGCCTAAGGGACAGGGTCATGAACACTGAAGCTTTCTTT.

The chain carries TRBV5-1 and TRBJ2-3, with TRBD2 identical over 11 bases. The CDR3 length is 14 residues. The V gene end was trimmed by 4 bases and the J gene end by 7 bases; junction bases not matched to a gene: 5. Germline values: CDR1 SGHRS, CDR2 YFSETQ. CDR3 sequence: CASSLTSGEYTQYF. The CDR3 DNA reads TGCGCCAGCAGCCTGACTAGCGGGGAATATACGCAGTATTTT.

V is TRBV5-1 and J is TRBJ2-7, with 13 positions matching TRBD2. Unmatched junction bases numbered 15, after V lost 0 bases and J lost 12 bases. The CDR3 is made up of 17 amino acids. CDR1 is SGHRS, CDR2 YFSETQ, per germline. CDR3 sequence (DNA): TGCGCCAGCAGCTTGGGTGAAAACGGACTAGCGGGGGATGTCTCGTACTTC. Its protein is CASSLGENGLAGDVSYF.

This clone was detected only once. The chain carries TRBV18 and TRBJ2-2; D uncertain. The V gene's germline CDR1 is KGHSH and CDR2 LQKENI. Trimming left V 2 bases short and J 5 bases short, with 6 bases between. The CDR3 covers 13 residues. The CDR3 DNA follows: TGTGCCAGCTCACCAGGATGGACCGGGGAGCTGTTTTTT. Translating it yields CASSPGWTGELFF.

V is TRBV6-6 and J is TRBJ2-3; D call uncertain. V lost 8 bases to trimming and J lost 2 bases, with 17 bases between them. This CDR3 comprises 15 residues. Germline V gene sequence: CDR1 MNHNY, CDR2 SVGAGI (reference sequence). CDR3 nucleotide sequence: TGTGCCAGCCTCCCGAATTTGCAATACACAGATACGCAGTATTTT. Protein product: CASLPNLQYTDTQYF.